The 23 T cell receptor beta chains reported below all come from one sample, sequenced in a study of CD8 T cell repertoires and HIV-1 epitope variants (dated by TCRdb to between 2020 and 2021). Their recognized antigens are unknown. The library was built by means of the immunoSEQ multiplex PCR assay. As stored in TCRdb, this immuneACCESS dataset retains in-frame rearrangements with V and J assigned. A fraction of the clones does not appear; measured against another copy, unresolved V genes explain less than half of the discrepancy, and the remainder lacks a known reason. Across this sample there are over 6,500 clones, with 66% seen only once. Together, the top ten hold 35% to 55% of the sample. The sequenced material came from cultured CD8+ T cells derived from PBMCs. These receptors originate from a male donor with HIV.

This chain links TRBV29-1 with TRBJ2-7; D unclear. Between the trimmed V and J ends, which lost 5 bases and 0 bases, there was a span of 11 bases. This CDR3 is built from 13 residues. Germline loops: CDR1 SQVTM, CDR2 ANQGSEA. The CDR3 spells CSVLYVSSYEQYF. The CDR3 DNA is TGCAGCGTTCTCTACGTTAGCTCCTACGAGCAGTACTTC.

The CDR3 is CASSGLGGGELFF. In DNA form, the CDR3 reads TGTGCCAGTAGTGGCCTAGGGGGCGGGGAGCTGTTTTTT. V gene TRBV19 combines with J gene TRBJ2-2, with a weak D call TRBD1 (6 bases). CDR1 and CDR2 (germline): LNHDA, SQIVND (reference sequence). The CDR3 loop spans 13 amino acids. V was cut by 5 bases and J by 7 bases, with 11 bases left in between.

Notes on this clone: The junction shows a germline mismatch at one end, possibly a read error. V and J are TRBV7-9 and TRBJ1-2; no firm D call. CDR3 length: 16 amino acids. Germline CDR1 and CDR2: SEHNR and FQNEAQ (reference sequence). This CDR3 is CASSQDPVELDYGYTF. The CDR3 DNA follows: TGCGCCAGCAGCCAAGATCCCGTCGAACTCGACTATGGCTACACCTTC. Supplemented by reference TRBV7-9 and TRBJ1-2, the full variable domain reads DTGVSQNPRHKITKRGQNVTFRCDPISEHNRLYWYRQTLGQGPEFLTYFQNEAQLEKSRLLSDRFSAERPKGSFSTLEIQRTEQGDSAMYLCASSQDPVELDYGYTFGSGTRLTVV.

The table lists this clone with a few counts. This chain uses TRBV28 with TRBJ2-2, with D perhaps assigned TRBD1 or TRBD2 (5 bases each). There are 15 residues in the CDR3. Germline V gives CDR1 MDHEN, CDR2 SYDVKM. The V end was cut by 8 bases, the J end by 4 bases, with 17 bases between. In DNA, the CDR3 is TGTGCCAGCCGTAACCCGGGGACGAGCACCGGGGAGCTGTTTTTT. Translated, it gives CASRNPGTSTGELFF.

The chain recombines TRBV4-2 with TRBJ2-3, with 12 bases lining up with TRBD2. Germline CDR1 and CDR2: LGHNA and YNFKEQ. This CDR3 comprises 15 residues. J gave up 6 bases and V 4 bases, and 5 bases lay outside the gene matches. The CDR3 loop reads CASSPGGLAGDTQYF. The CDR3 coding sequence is TGTGCCAGCAGCCCAGGAGGACTAGCGGGGGATACGCAGTATTTT.

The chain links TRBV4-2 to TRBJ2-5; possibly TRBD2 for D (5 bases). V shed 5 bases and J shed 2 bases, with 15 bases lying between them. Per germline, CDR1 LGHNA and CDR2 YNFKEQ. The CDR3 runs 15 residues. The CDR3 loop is CASSSAGIDQETQYF. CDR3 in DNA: TGTGCCAGCAGCTCCGCCGGGATAGATCAAGAGACCCAGTACTTC.

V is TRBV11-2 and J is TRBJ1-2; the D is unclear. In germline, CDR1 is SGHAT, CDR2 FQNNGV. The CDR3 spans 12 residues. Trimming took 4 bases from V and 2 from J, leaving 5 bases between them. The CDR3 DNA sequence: TGTGCCAGCAGCTCAGTAAACTATGGCTACACCTTC. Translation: CASSSVNYGYTF. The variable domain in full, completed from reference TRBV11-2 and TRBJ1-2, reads EAGVAQSPRYKIIEKRQSVAFWCNPISGHATLYWYQQILGQGPKLLIQFQNNGVVDDSQLPKDRFSAERLKGVDSTLKIQPAKLEDSAVYLCASSSVNYGYTFGSGTRLTVV.

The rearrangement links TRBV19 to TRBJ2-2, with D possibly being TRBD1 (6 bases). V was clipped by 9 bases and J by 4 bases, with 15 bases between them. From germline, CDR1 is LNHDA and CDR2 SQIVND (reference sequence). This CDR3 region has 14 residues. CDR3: CASGYTRGTGELFF. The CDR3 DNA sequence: TGTGCCAGCGGCTATACCAGGGGCACCGGGGAGCTGTTTTTT.

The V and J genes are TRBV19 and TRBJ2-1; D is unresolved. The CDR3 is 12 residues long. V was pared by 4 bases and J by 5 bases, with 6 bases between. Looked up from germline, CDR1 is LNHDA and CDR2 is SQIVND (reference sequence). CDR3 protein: CASSNVDNEQFF. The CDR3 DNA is TGTGCCAGTAGTAACGTAGACAATGAGCAGTTCTTC.

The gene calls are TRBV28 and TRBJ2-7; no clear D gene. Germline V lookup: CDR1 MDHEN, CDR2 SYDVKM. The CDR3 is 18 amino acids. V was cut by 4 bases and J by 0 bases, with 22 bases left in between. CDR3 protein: CASSSIYVRSLSSYEQYF. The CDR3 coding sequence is TGTGCCAGCAGTTCAATCTATGTCAGGTCACTAAGCTCCTACGAGCAGTACTTC.

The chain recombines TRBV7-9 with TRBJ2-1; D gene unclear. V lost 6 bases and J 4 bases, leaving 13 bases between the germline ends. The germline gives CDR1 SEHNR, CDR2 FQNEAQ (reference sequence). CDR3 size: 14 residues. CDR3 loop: CASRPNSGYNEQFF. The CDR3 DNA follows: TGTGCCAGCAGGCCCAATAGTGGGTACAATGAGCAGTTCTTC.

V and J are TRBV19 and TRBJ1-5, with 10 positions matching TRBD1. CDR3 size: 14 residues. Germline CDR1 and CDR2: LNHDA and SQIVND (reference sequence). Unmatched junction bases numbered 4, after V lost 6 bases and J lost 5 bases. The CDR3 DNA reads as TGTGCCAGTAGGGGACAGGGGACCCATCAGCCCCAGCATTTT. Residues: CASRGQGTHQPQHF. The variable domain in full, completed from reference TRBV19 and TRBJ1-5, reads DGGITQSPKYLFRKEGQNVTLSCEQNLNHDAMYWYRQDPGQGLRLIYYSQIVNDFQKGDIAEGYSVSREKKESFPLTVTSAQKNPTAFYLCASRGQGTHQPQHFGDGTRLSIL.

The CDR3 is CASSNERGGGNTIYF. The CDR3 region has the DNA TGTGCCAGCAGCAACGAGAGGGGGGGAGGAAACACCATATATTTT. This rearrangement joins TRBV9 to TRBJ1-3; D possibly corresponds to TRBD1 (6 bases). Germline CDR1 reads SGDLS; CDR2 reads YYNGEE. V was clipped by 4 bases and J by 4 bases, with 15 bases between them. The CDR3 runs 15 residues.

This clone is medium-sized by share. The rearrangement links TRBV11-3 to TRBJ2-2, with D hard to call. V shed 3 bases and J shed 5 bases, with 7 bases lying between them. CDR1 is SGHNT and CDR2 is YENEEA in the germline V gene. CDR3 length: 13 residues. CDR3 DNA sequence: TGTGCCAGCAGCTTTAGAAGGACCGGGGAGCTGTTTTTT. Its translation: CASSFRRTGELFF. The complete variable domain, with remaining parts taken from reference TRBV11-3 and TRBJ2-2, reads EAGVVQSPRYKIIEKKQPVAFWCNPISGHNTLYWYLQNLGQGPELLIRYENEEAVDDSQLPKDRFSAERLKGVDSTLKIQPAELGDSAVYLCASSFRRTGELFFGEGSRLTVL.

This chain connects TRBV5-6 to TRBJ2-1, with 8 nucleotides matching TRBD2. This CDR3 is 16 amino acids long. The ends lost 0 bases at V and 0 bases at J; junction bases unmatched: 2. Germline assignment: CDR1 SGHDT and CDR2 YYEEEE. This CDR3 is CASSLERGSSYNEQFF. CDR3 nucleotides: TGTGCCAGCAGCTTGGAGCGGGGGAGCTCCTACAATGAGCAGTTCTTC.

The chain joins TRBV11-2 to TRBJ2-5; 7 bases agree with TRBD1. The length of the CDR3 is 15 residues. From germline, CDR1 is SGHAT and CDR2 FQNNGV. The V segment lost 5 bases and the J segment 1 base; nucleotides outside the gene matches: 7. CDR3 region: CASSHSEGAQETQYF. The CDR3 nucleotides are TGTGCCAGCAGCCACTCAGAGGGGGCCCAAGAGACCCAGTACTTC.

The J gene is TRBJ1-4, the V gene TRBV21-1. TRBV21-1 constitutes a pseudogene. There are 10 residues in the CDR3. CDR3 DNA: TGTGCCAGCCGCCGGGACAAACTGTTTTTT. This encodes CASRRDKLFF.

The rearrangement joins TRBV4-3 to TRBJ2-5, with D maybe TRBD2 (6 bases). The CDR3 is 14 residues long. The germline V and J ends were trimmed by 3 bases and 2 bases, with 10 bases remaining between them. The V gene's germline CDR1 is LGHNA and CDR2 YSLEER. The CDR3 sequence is CASSQTGGQETQYF. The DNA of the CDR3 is TGCGCCAGCAGCCAGACCGGGGGACAAGAGACCCAGTACTTC.

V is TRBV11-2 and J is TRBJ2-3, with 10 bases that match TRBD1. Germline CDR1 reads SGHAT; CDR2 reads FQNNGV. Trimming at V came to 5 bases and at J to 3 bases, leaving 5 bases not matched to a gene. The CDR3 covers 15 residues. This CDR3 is CASSPGQGSTDTQYF. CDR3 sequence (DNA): TGTGCCAGCAGCCCGGGACAGGGGTCGACAGATACGCAGTATTTT.

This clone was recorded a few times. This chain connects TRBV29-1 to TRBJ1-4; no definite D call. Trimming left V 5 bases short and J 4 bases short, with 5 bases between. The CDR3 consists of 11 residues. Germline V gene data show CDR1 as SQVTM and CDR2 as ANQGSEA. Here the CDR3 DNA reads TGCAGCGTTTGGAGTAATGAAAAACTGTTTTTT. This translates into CSVWSNEKLFF.

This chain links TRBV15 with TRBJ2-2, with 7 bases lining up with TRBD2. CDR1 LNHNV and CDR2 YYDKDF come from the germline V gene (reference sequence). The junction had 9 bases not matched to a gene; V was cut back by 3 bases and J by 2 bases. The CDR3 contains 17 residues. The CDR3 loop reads CATSRKAGPYNTGELFF. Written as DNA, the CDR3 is TGTGCCACCAGCAGGAAAGCGGGACCTTACAACACCGGGGAGCTGTTTTTT.

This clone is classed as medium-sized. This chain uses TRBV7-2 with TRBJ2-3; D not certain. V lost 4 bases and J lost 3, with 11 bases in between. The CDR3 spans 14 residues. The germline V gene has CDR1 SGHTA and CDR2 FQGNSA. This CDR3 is CASSSVLATDTQYF. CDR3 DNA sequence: TGTGCCAGCAGCTCCGTACTGGCGACAGATACGCAGTATTTT. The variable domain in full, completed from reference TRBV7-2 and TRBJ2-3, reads GAGVSQSPSNKVTEKGKDVELRCDPISGHTALYWYRQSLGQGLEFLIYFQGNSAPDKSGLPSDRFSAERTGGSVSTLTIQRTQQEDSAVYLCASSSVLATDTQYFGPGTRLTVL.

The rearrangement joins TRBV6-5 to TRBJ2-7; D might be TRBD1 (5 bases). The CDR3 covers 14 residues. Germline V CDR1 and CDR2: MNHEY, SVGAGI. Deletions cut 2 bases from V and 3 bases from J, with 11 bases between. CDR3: CASSYGGRGYEQYF. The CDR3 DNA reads TGTGCCAGCAGTTACGGCGGTAGGGGCTACGAGCAGTACTTC.